The present T cell receptor beta chain was sequenced within a study of cytomegalovirus exposure and HLA in healthy donors. Broader study findings: Sequencing artifact likely explains a cluster of highly shared sequence variants. The records held CMV serostatus as the only immune exposure information. The authors later linked a missense DCLRE1C variant to TCR beta V- and J-gene trimming.

Germline V gene sequence: CDR1 MNHNS, CDR2 SASEGT. CDR3 length: 14 amino acids. The V end was cut by 4 bases, the J end by 6 bases, with 12 bases between. As to this clone: Its antigen is unidentified.

Primers included in the PCR were 60 Vbeta and 13 Jbeta primers. Generated by immunoSEQ multiplex PCR, the TCRdb table keeps only in-frame clones and is missing some. The sample yields around 200,000 clones, approximately 78% seen once. Source material: PBMCs. This clonotype was sampled from a woman aged 18 to 35 in good health and CMV-seronegative. The chain carries TRBV6-1 and TRBJ1-4; no clear D gene. The CDR3 DNA sequence: TGTGCCAGCAGTGTGATCGACAAGTATGAAAAACTGTTTTTT. Its protein is CASSVIDKYEKLFF.